One sample yielded the 9 T cell receptor beta chains listed below, sequenced in a study of blood T cell repertoires in COVID-19. Libraries were prepared by immunoSEQ multiplex PCR; TCRdb keeps only in-frame clonotypes and omits some of them. The sample has over 300,000 clones, about 82% seen once. Source material: peripheral blood. All receptors come from a human donor in a cohort sampled during active COVID-19.

The chain couples TRBV19 to TRBJ1-6; D remains unclear. Germline assignment: CDR1 LNHDA and CDR2 SQIVND (reference sequence). Trimming removed 3 bases from V and 0 bases from J, with 9 bases in between. This CDR3 contains 16 residues. CDR3: CASSILASSYNSPLHF. The CDR3 coding sequence is TGTGCCAGTAGTATTCTCGCGAGCTCCTATAATTCACCCCTCCACTTT.

This clone was observed a few times. This chain links TRBV6-5 with TRBJ1-1; D ambiguous. V was trimmed by 9 bases and J by 0 bases, leaving 11 bases between them. The CDR3 sequence is 13 residues long. CDR1 MNHEY and CDR2 SVGAGI come from the germline V gene. The CDR3 loop reads CASISLLNTEAFF. DNA for the CDR3: TGTGCCAGTATAAGCCTCTTGAACACTGAAGCTTTCTTT.

The V and J genes are TRBV4-1 and TRBJ1-4; TRBD1 is a possible D gene (5 bases). V was cut by 3 bases and J by 8 bases, with 22 bases left in between. This CDR3 is 17 amino acids long. Germline lookup yields CDR1 MGHRA and CDR2 YSYEKL. The CDR3 spells CASSHTGLPVRPEKLFF. The CDR3 bases are TGCGCCAGCAGCCACACGGGACTCCCAGTTCGCCCGGAAAAACTGTTTTTT.

V gene TRBV25-1 combines with J gene TRBJ2-2; D gene ambiguous. The CDR3 extends over 14 amino acids. In germline, CDR1 is MGHDK, CDR2 SYGVNS. V was shortened by 4 bases and J by 0 bases, with 6 bases between the two germline ends. CDR3 region: CASSARSNTGELFF. The DNA for the CDR3 is TGTGCCAGCAGTGCGAGATCGAACACCGGGGAGCTGTTTTTT.

The chain uses TRBV7-9 and TRBJ1-3, with D perhaps matching TRBD1 (5 bases). The V end lost 4 bases, the J end lost 2 bases, and 12 bases lay between the germline ends. Germline V CDR1 and CDR2: SEHNR, FQNEAQ (reference sequence). This CDR3 contains 15 residues. In DNA form, the CDR3 reads TGTGCCAGCAGCTCCGGGACTACCCCTGGAAACACCATATATTTT. Protein: CASSSGTTPGNTIYF. The complete variable domain, with remaining parts taken from reference TRBV7-9 and TRBJ1-3, reads DTGVSQNPRHKITKRGQNVTFRCDPISEHNRLYWYRQTLGQGPEFLTYFQNEAQLEKSRLLSDRFSAERPKGSFSTLEIQRTEQGDSAMYLCASSSGTTPGNTIYFGEGSWLTVV.

This sequence joins TRBV24-1 and TRBJ1-2; 10 bases agree with TRBD1. Germline lookup yields CDR1 KGHDR and CDR2 SFDVKD. Losses at the gene ends were 9 bases for V and 3 bases for J; bases not matched to a gene: 9. The CDR3 has 15 residues. Here the CDR3 DNA reads TGTGCCACCCCACTTTCGACAGGGGGCGACTATGGCTACACCTTC. Its protein product is CATPLSTGGDYGYTF.

As DNA, the CDR3 is TGTGCCAGCAGCCCAGGGACAGAGACTGAAGCTTTCTTT. As protein: CASSPGTETEAFF. This chain uses TRBV7-3 with TRBJ1-1; 7 bases line up with TRBD1. V shed 5 bases and J 5 bases; nucleotides not matched to a gene: 5. Germline assignment: CDR1 SGHTA and CDR2 FQGTGA. This CDR3 contains 13 residues.

V is TRBV6-5 and J is TRBJ1-5; D gene uncertain. The V end was cut by 10 bases, the J end by 4 bases, with 11 bases between. The V gene's germline CDR1 is MNHEY and CDR2 SVGAGI. The CDR3 loop spans 12 amino acids. CDR3 loop: CATKGGNQPQHF. The DNA of the CDR3 is TGTGCCACAAAAGGAGGGAATCAGCCCCAGCATTTT.

J is TRBJ2-1 and V is TRBV24-1, with D perhaps TRBD2 (6 bases). Deletions cut 5 bases from V and 6 bases from J, with 7 bases between. Germline V gene data show CDR1 as KGHDR and CDR2 as SFDVKD. This CDR3 region has 12 residues. In nucleotides, the CDR3 is TGTGCCACCAGTGCGGGGGTCAATGAGCAGTTCTTC. Translation: CATSAGVNEQFF.